These 15 T cell receptor beta chains came from one sample sequenced in a study of blood T cell repertoires in COVID-19. Some clones are missing from TCRdb's copy, which holds only in-frame ones; the method was immunoSEQ multiplex PCR. The table lists some 270,000 clones, roughly nine tenths of them singletons. Sequences were obtained from peripheral blood. These TCRs come from a woman aged 55-70 years who had recovered from COVID-19.

The rearrangement links TRBV5-1 to TRBJ2-7; D is perhaps TRBD1 (5 bases). V was clipped by 5 bases and J by 2 bases, with 14 bases between them. The germline V gene encodes CDR1 SGHRS and CDR2 YFSETQ. The CDR3 is 14 amino acids. The CDR3 loop is CASSSKVGAYEQYF. In DNA, the CDR3 is TGCGCCAGCAGTTCCAAGGTAGGGGCCTACGAGCAGTACTTC.

The rearrangement links TRBV5-6 to TRBJ1-1, with D hard to call. V was clipped by 7 bases and J by 0 bases, with 4 bases between them. Germline V gene sequence: CDR1 SGHDT, CDR2 YYEEEE. There are 11 residues in the CDR3. CDR3 DNA sequence: TGTGCCAGCGGCCTGAACACTGAAGCTTTCTTT. Translated: CASGLNTEAFF.

The chain recombines TRBV6-5 with TRBJ1-2, with 7 bases aligning to TRBD1. Germline V lookup: CDR1 MNHEY, CDR2 SVGAGI. The CDR3 covers 14 residues. The J segment lost 8 bases and the V segment lost 2 bases, leaving 8 bases of the junction unmatched. The CDR3 is CASSYTGAREGYTF. DNA of the CDR3: TGTGCCAGCAGTTACACAGGGGCTCGGGAGGGCTACACCTTC.

In its sample, this clone was seen many times. The chain employs TRBV7-9 and TRBJ2-7; D is perhaps TRBD1 (6 bases). Trimming pared 5 bases from V and 6 bases from J, leaving 14 bases between. Germline V gene lookup returns CDR1 SEHNR and CDR2 FQNEAQ (reference sequence). CDR3 length: 13 amino acids. CDR3 nucleotides: TGTGCCAGCAGCCCCAGGGGCCCCTTCGAGCAGTACTTC. The encoded protein is CASSPRGPFEQYF.

The rearrangement uses TRBV6-5 and TRBJ1-5, with D possibly matching TRBD1 (6 bases). Germline CDR1 and CDR2: MNHEY and SVGAGI. The CDR3 contains 13 residues. Trimming left V 5 bases short and J 5 bases short, with 10 bases between. Here the CDR3 reads CASSQDRDQPQHF. The CDR3 DNA follows: TGTGCCAGCAGTCAGGACAGAGATCAGCCCCAGCATTTT.

Written as DNA, the CDR3 is TGCGCCAGCAGCCAATCGGGAAACACCATATATTTT. Translation: CASSQSGNTIYF. The chain links TRBV4-1 to TRBJ1-3; no reliable D call. Trimming stripped 2 bases from V and 4 bases from J, with 3 bases between. CDR1 MGHRA and CDR2 YSYEKL come from the germline V gene. The CDR3 is 12 amino acids.

The rearrangement links TRBV7-2 to TRBJ1-5; TRBD1 is a possible D gene (5 bases). CDR1 and CDR2 from the germline V gene are SGHTA and FQGNSA. Trimming took 5 bases from V and 7 from J, leaving 12 bases between them. The CDR3 consists of 13 residues. The CDR3 DNA reads TGTGCCAGCAGCCCGCAGGGAAACCAGCCCCAGCATTTT. Translating it yields CASSPQGNQPQHF.

This clone was found a few times. The rearrangement links TRBV19 to TRBJ2-5, with 9 bases that match TRBD2. V lost 5 bases, J lost 0 bases, and 7 bases stayed unmatched. The CDR3 has 16 residues. The germline V gene has CDR1 LNHDA and CDR2 SQIVND (reference sequence). The CDR3: CASSSQAGGHQETQYF. The CDR3 coding sequence is TGTGCCAGTAGTTCTCAAGCGGGGGGACACCAAGAGACCCAGTACTTC. Supplemented by reference TRBV19 and TRBJ2-5, the full variable domain reads DGGITQSPKYLFRKEGQNVTLSCEQNLNHDAMYWYRQDPGQGLRLIYYSQIVNDFQKGDIAEGYSVSREKKESFPLTVTSAQKNPTAFYLCASSSQAGGHQETQYFGPGTRLLVL.

A remark on this clone: Other nucleotide sequences from this sample produce the same CDR3. The chain employs TRBV11-2 and TRBJ2-7; D is possibly TRBD1 (5 bases). This CDR3 region has 14 residues. V was cut by 1 base and J by 2 bases, with 9 bases left in between. CDR1 is SGHAT and CDR2 is FQNNGV in the germline V gene. The CDR3 protein is CASSLAQVPYEQYF. CDR3 nucleotide sequence: TGTGCCAGCAGCTTAGCACAGGTCCCCTACGAGCAGTACTTC.

The chain has TRBV7-9 and TRBJ1-5; D ambiguous. Germline V gene lookup returns CDR1 SEHNR and CDR2 FQNEAQ (reference sequence). V lost 8 bases, J lost 6 bases, and 11 bases lay in between. The CDR3 sequence is 12 residues long. The CDR3 sequence: CASGREGQPQHF. CDR3 DNA: TGTGCCAGCGGGAGGGAGGGTCAGCCCCAGCATTTT.

The chain recombines TRBV14 with TRBJ2-5; 10 bases line up with TRBD2. CDR1 SGHDN and CDR2 FVKESK come from the germline V gene. The CDR3 is made up of 14 amino acids. With V trimmed by 7 bases and J by 6 bases, 8 bases remained unmatched. As DNA, the CDR3 is TGTGCCAGCACACCAGCGGGGGGGCCGAAGACCCAGTACTTC. Its protein product is CASTPAGGPKTQYF.

This rearrangement joins TRBV7-2 to TRBJ2-5, with 10 bases fitting TRBD1. Trimming at V came to 5 bases and at J to 7 bases, leaving 10 bases not matched to a gene. Germline loops: CDR1 SGHTA, CDR2 FQGNSA. The CDR3 is made up of 15 amino acids. CDR3 DNA sequence: TGTGCCAGCAGCCCCATCTCGACAGGGGGCGCGACCCAGTACTTC. Its translation is CASSPISTGGATQYF.

V gene TRBV11-2 combines with J gene TRBJ1-2; perhaps TRBD1 as D (5 bases). Per the germline V gene, CDR1 is SGHAT and CDR2 is FQNNGV. V dropped 5 bases and J dropped 6 bases, with 19 bases sitting between them. The length of the CDR3 is 15 residues. The CDR3 reads CASSPERGMFHGYTF. CDR3 nucleotides: TGTGCCAGCAGCCCGGAGCGGGGGATGTTCCATGGCTACACCTTC.

This chain joins TRBV7-8 and TRBJ2-7; 11 bases align to TRBD1. CDR1 SGHVS and CDR2 FQNEAQ come from the germline V gene. With V trimmed by 2 bases and J by 3 bases, 3 bases remained unmatched. This CDR3 spans 15 amino acids. In DNA, the CDR3 is TGTGCCAGCAGCTTATTTGGGACAGGGGGCTACGAGCAGTACTTC. Protein: CASSLFGTGGYEQYF.

This clone came up once. The J gene is TRBJ1-1, the V gene TRBV7-9; TRBD1 might be the D (6 bases). V dropped 3 bases and J dropped 1 base, with 9 bases sitting between them. CDR1 SEHNR and CDR2 FQNEAQ come from the germline V gene (reference sequence). The CDR3 spans 14 residues. The CDR3 DNA sequence: TGTGCCAGCAGCTTGCCAGGGGAGAACACTGAAGCTTTCTTT. It translates to CASSLPGENTEAFF.